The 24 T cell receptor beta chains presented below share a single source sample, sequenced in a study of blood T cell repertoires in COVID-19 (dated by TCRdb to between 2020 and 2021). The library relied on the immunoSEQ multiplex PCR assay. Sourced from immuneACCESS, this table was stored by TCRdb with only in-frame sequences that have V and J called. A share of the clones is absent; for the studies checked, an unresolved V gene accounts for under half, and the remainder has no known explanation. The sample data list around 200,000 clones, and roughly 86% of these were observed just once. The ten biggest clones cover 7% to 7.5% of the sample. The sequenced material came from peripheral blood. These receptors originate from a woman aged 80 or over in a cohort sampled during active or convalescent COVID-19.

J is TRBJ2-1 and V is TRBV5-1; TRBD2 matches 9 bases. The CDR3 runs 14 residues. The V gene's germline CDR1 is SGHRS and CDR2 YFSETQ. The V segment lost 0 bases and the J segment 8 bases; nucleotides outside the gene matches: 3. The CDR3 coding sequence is TGCGCCAGCAGCTTGGCTAGCGGGACCGATGAGCAGTTCTTC. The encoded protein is CASSLASGTDEQFF.

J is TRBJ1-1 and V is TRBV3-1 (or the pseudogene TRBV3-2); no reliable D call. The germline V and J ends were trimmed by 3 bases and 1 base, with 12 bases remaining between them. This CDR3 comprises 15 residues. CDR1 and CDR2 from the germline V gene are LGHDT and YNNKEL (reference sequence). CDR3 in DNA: TGTGCCAGCAGCCACCTCGCCAACACGAACACTGAAGCTTTCTTT. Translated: CASSHLANTNTEAFF.

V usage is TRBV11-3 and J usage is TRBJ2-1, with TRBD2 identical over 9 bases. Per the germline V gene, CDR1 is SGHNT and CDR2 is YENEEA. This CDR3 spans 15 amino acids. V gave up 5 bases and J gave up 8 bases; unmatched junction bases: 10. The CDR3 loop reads CASSTYSGRSYEQFF. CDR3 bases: TGTGCCAGCAGCACCTATAGCGGGAGATCCTATGAGCAGTTCTTC.

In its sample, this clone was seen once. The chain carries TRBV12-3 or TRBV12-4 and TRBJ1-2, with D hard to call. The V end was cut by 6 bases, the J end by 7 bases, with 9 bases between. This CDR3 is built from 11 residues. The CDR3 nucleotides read TGTGCCAGCAGCCGGAGGCGTGGCTACACCTTC. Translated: CASSRRRGYTF.

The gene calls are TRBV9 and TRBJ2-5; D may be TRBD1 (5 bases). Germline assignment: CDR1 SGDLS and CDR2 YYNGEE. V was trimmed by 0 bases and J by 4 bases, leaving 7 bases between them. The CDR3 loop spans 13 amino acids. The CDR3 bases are TGTGCCAGCAGCGTAGGTGACAGAGAGACCCAGTACTTC. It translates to CASSVGDRETQYF.

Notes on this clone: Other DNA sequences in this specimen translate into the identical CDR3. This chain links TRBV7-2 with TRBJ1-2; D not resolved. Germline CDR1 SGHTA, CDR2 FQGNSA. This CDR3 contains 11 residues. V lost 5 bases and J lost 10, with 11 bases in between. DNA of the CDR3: TGTGCCAGCAGCCGGTCGGGGTTCTACACCTTC. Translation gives CASSRSGFYTF. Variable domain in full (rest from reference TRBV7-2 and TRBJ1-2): GAGVSQSPSNKVTEKGKDVELRCDPISGHTALYWYRQSLGQGLEFLIYFQGNSAPDKSGLPSDRFSAERTGGSVSTLTIQRTQQEDSAVYLCASSRSGFYTFGSGTRLTVV.

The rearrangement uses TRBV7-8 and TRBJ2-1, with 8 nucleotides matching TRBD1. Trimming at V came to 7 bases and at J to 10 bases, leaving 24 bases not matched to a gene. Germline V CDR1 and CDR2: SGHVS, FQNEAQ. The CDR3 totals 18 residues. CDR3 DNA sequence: TGTGCCAGCAAAGCGGACAGGGCCTTCGGCTCTGATTCCAGGGAGCAGTTCTTC. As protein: CASKADRAFGSDSREQFF.

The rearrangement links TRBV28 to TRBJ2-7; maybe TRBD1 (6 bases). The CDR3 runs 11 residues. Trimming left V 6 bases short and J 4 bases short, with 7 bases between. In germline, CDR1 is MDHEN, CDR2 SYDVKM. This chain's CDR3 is CASSQGYEQYF. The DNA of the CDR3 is TGTGCCAGCAGCCAGGGGTACGAGCAGTACTTC.

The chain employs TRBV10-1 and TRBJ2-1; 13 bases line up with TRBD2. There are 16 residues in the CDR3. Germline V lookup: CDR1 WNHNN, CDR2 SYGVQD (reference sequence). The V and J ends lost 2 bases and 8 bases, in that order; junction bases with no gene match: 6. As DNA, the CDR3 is TGCGCCAGCAGTGAGAGGGGACTAGCGGGATATGATGAGCAGTTCTTC. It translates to CASSERGLAGYDEQFF.

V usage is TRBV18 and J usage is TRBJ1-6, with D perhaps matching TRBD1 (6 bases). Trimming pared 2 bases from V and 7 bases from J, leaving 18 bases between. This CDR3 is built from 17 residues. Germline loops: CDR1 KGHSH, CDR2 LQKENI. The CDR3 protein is CASSPFQQGEGNSPLHF. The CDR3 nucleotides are TGTGCCAGCTCACCATTTCAACAGGGAGAGGGAAATTCACCCCTCCACTTT.

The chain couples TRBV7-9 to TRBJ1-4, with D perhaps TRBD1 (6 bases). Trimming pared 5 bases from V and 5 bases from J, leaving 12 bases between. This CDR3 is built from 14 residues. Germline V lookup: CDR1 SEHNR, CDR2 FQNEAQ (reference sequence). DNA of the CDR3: TGTGCCAGCAGCCCACAGGGCCGGAATGAAAAACTGTTTTTT. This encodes CASSPQGRNEKLFF.

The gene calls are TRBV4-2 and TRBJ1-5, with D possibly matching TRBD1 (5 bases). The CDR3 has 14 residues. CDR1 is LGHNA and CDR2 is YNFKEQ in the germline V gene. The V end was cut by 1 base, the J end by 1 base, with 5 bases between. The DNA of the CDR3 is TGTGCCAGCAGCCAAGGACAGAGCAATCAGCCCCAGCATTTT. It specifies CASSQGQSNQPQHF.

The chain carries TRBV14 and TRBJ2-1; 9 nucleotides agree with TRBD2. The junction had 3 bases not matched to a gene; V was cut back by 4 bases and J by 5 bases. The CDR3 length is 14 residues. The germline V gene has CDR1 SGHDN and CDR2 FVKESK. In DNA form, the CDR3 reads TGTGCCAGCAGCCCCGGGACTAGCCACAATGAGCAGTTCTTC. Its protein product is CASSPGTSHNEQFF.

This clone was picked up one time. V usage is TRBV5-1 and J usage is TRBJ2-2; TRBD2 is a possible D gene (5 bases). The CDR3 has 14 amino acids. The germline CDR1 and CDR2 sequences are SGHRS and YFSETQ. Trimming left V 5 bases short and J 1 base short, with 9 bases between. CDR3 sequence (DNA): TGCGCCAGCAGTCGGGGAGAGAACACCGGGGAGCTGTTTTTT. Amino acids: CASSRGENTGELFF.

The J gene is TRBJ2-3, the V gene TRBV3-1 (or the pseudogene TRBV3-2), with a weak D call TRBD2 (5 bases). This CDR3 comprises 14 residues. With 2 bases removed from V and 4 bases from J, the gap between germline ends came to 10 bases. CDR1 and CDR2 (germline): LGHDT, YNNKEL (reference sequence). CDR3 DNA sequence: TGTGCCAGCAGCCAAACTAGAACGGCAGATACGCAGTATTTT. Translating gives CASSQTRTADTQYF.

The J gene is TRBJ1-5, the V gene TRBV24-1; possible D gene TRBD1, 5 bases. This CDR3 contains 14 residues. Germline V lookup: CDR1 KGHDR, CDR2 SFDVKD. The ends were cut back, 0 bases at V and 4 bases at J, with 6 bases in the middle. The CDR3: CATSDLQGNQPQHF. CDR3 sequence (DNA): TGTGCCACCAGTGATTTGCAGGGTAATCAGCCCCAGCATTTT.

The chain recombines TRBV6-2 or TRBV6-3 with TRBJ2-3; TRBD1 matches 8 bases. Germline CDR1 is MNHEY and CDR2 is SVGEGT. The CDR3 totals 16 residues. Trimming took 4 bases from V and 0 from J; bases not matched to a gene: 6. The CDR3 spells CASSSYRGDSTDTQYF. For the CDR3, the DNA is TGTGCCAGCAGTTCCTACAGGGGGGACAGCACAGATACGCAGTATTTT.

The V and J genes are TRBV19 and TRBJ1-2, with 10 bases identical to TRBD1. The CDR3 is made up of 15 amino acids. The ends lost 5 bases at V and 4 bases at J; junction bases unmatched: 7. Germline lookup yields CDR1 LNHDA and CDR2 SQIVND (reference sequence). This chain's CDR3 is CASSPQGTGVYGYTF. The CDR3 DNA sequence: TGTGCCAGTAGTCCTCAAGGGACAGGGGTCTATGGCTACACCTTC.

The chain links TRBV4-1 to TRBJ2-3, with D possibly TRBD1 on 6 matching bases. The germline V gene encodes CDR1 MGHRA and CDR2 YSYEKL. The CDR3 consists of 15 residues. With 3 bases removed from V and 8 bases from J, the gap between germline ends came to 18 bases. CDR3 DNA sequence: TGCGCCAGCAGCCAGCCTGGACAGCCTCAAGGTACGCAGTATTTT. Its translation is CASSQPGQPQGTQYF.

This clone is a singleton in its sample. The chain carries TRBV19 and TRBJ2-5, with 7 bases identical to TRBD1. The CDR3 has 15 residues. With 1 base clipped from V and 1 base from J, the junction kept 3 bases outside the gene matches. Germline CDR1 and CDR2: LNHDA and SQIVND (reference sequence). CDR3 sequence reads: CASSIGQGSQETQYF. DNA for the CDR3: TGTGCCAGTAGTATAGGACAGGGAAGCCAAGAGACCCAGTACTTC. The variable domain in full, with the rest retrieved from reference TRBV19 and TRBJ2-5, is DGGITQSPKYLFRKEGQNVTLSCEQNLNHDAMYWYRQDPGQGLRLIYYSQIVNDFQKGDIAEGYSVSREKKESFPLTVTSAQKNPTAFYLCASSIGQGSQETQYFGPGTRLLVL.

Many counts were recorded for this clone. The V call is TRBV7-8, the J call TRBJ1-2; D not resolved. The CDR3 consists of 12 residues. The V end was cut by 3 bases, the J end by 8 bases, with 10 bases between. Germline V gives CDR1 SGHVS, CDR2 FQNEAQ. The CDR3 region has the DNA TGTGCCAGCAGCTTTGAGAGGAAGGGCTACACCTTC. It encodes CASSFERKGYTF.

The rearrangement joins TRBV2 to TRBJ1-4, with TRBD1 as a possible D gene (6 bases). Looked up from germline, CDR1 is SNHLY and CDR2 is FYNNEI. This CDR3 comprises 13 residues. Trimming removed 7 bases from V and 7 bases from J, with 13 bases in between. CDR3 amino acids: CASIYRESEKLFF. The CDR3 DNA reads TGTGCCAGCATTTACAGGGAAAGTGAAAAACTGTTTTTT.

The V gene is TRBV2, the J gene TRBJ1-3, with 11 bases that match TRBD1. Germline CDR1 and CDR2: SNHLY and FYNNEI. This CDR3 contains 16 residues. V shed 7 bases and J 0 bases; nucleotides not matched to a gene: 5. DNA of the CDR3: TGTGCCAGCACGGGACAGGGGGTTCTCTCTGGAAACACCATATATTTT. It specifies CASTGQGVLSGNTIYF.

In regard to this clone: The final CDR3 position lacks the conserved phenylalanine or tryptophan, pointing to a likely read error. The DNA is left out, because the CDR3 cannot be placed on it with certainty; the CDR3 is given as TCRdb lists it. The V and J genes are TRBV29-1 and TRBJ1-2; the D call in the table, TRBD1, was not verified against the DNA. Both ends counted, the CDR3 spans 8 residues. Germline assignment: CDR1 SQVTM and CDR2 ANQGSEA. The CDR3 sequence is CSVDWHSP.